A single sample is the source of the 13 T cell receptor beta chains below, sequenced in a study. TCRdb independently ran MiXCR on the RT-PCR reads; one entry per CDR3 protein. The sample consists of about 680,000 distinct CDR3 sequences, 14% of them appearing once. Sequenced material: memory CD4+ T cells from blood. These receptors were obtained from a female donor in good health, serving as a healthy control.

This clonotype came up a few times. This chain uses TRBV24-1 with TRBJ2-7, with no clear D. The CDR3 is 18 amino acids. Trimming shortened V by 1 base and J by 6 bases, and 24 bases separated the two germline ends. CDR1 and CDR2 (germline): KGHDR, SFDVKD. This CDR3 reads CATSDFPSYYYLACEQYF. As DNA, the CDR3 is TGTGCCACCAGTGATTTTCCCTCCTATTATTACTTGGCTTGCGAGCAGTACTTC.

The sample holds a few counts of this clonotype. V usage is TRBV24-1 and J usage is TRBJ2-3, with 7 positions matching TRBD2. The CDR3 has 15 residues. After removal of 7 bases from V and 2 bases from J, the junction contained 8 bases not matched to a gene. Germline assignment: CDR1 KGHDR and CDR2 SFDVKD. The CDR3 DNA is TGTGCCACCAGCGGAACTAGCGAAATCACAGATACGCAGTATTTT. Residues: CATSGTSEITDTQYF.

V gene TRBV7-8 combines with J gene TRBJ2-2; 11 positions agree with TRBD2. V was pared by 4 bases and J by 7 bases, with 14 bases of the junction left unmatched. The CDR3 covers 18 residues. Germline CDR1 is SGHVS and CDR2 is FQNEAQ. The CDR3 loop is CASSSPSTSGRAGGELFF. The CDR3 DNA reads TGTGCCAGCAGCTCCCCATCTACTAGCGGGAGAGCTGGCGGGGAGCTGTTTTTT. The full variable domain, rest sourced from reference TRBV7-8 and TRBJ2-2, is GAGVSQSPRYKVAKRGQDVALRCDPISGHVSLFWYQQALGQGPEFLTYFQNEAQLDKSGLPSDRFFAERPEGSVSTLKIQRTQQEDSAVYLCASSSPSTSGRAGGELFFGEGSRLTVL.

The chain couples TRBV9 to TRBJ2-1; unclear D gene. Trimming stripped 0 bases from V and 3 bases from J, with 10 bases between. The CDR3 is 15 residues long. Germline V gene lookup returns CDR1 SGDLS and CDR2 YYNGEE. As DNA, the CDR3 is TGTGCCAGCAGCGTAGGAGTGGTTAGCTACAATGAGCAGTTCTTC. Its protein is CASSVGVVSYNEQFF.

This clonotype has more than one count but fewer than ten. The CDR3 DNA follows: TGTGCCAGCAGTTTCTCCTCCGGGACTCTTTACGAGCAGTACTTC. Protein product: CASSFSSGTLYEQYF. The gene calls are TRBV6-1 and TRBJ2-7; D may be TRBD2 (6 bases). With 5 bases removed from V and 4 bases from J, the gap between germline ends came to 18 bases. The CDR3 covers 15 residues. CDR1 and CDR2 (germline): MNHNS, SASEGT.

This clonotype has a handful of counts. The chain is built from TRBV5-1 and TRBJ2-1, with 10 bases matching TRBD1. CDR3 length equals 15 residues. Germline lookup yields CDR1 SGHRS and CDR2 YFSETQ. The V segment lost 2 bases and the J segment 7 bases; nucleotides outside the gene matches: 6. The CDR3 protein is CASSFGTGEGNEQFF. DNA of the CDR3: TGCGCCAGCAGCTTTGGGACAGGGGAGGGAAATGAGCAGTTCTTC. The full variable domain, its missing parts supplied by reference TRBV5-1 and TRBJ2-1, is KAGVTQTPRYLIKTRGQQVTLSCSPISGHRSVSWYQQTPGQGLQFLFEYFSETQRNKGNFPGRFSGRQFSNSRSEMNVSTLELGDSALYLCASSFGTGEGNEQFFGPGTRLTVL.

In this sample, this clonotype turned up a few times. Mismatch with germline at one junction end may stem from a read error. J is TRBJ2-1 and V is TRBV20-1, with TRBD2 as a possible D gene (6 bases). This CDR3 is built from 11 residues. CDR1 and CDR2 (germline): DFQATT, SNEGSKA (reference sequence). The CDR3 region has the DNA TGTTTCGCGGAGGGTTACAATGAGCAGTTCTTC. It encodes CFAEGYNEQFF.

V usage is TRBV6-1 and J usage is TRBJ2-3; possibly TRBD1 for D (6 bases). Trimming stripped 8 bases from V and 5 bases from J, with 20 bases between. The CDR3 spans 15 residues. The germline V gene encodes CDR1 MNHNS and CDR2 SASEGT. The CDR3 here is CASVFTTGFLDTQYF. The CDR3 nucleotides are TGTGCCAGCGTTTTCACAACAGGGTTTTTAGATACGCAGTATTTT.

This clonotype was observed a few times. The chain has TRBV5-1 and TRBJ1-1; D is uncertain. Germline loops: CDR1 SGHRS, CDR2 YFSETQ. V was shortened by 4 bases and J by 3 bases, with 10 bases between the two germline ends. The CDR3 covers 13 residues. CDR3 sequence: CASSNGWDTEAFF. CDR3 coding DNA: TGCGCCAGCAGCAATGGGTGGGACACTGAAGCTTTCTTT.

This clonotype showed up just a few times. The chain links TRBV27 to TRBJ1-4; D not resolved. The CDR3 length is 13 residues. The germline V and J ends were trimmed by 1 base and 8 bases, with 8 bases remaining between them. In germline, CDR1 is MNHEY, CDR2 SMNVEV (reference sequence). Here the CDR3 DNA reads TGTGCCAGCAGTTTATTAATAGGGGAAAAACTGTTTTTT. Its translation is CASSLLIGEKLFF.

Many counts were recorded for this clonotype. J is TRBJ2-1 and V is TRBV4-2, with 7 bases identical to TRBD2. The V gene's germline CDR1 is LGHNA and CDR2 YNFKEQ. The CDR3 is made up of 16 amino acids. J lost 8 bases, V lost 2 bases, and 12 bases had no gene match. As DNA, the CDR3 is TGTGCCAGCAGCCAACTAGCGGACCCTATTGGGGATGAGCAGTTCTTC. Protein: CASSQLADPIGDEQFF.

The chain joins TRBV20-1 to TRBJ1-2; TRBD1 agrees at 8 bases. The V segment lost 6 bases and the J segment 9 bases; nucleotides outside the gene matches: 12. The CDR3 consists of 13 residues. The germline V gene has CDR1 DFQATT and CDR2 SNEGSKA (reference sequence). The CDR3 loop is CSARTGSGDSYTF. The DNA of the CDR3 is TGCAGTGCCAGGACAGGGTCGGGTGACAGCTACACCTTC.

This clonotype was observed at least ten times. This chain joins TRBV6-5 and TRBJ2-7, with D maybe TRBD2 (6 bases). This CDR3 has 15 residues. Germline values: CDR1 MNHEY, CDR2 SVGAGI. Trimming stripped 0 bases from V and 3 bases from J, with 12 bases between. The CDR3 here is CASSYSLEGGYEQYF. CDR3 bases: TGTGCCAGCAGTTACTCCTTGGAGGGCGGCTACGAGCAGTACTTC.